This T cell receptor beta chain is from a study of Ad26.COV2.S vaccination and SARS-CoV-2 variants. Germline CDR1 MNHNY, CDR2 SVGAGI (reference sequence). The CDR3 has 16 residues. The germline V and J ends were trimmed by 9 bases and 4 bases, with 19 bases remaining between them. Method: immunoSEQ multiplex PCR; TCRdb's copy keeps in-frame clones and lacks some. Of roughly 510,000 clones detected, around nine tenths appear once; the ten largest clones hold around 13%. Treatment in this sample: 15 to 20 received Ad26.COV2.S at low or high dose, single or two shots; a few received placebo; per-sample allocation not given. On day 63 after the first injection, vaccine and placebo recipients gave samples. An adult donor aged 18-55 years was enrolled in Boston.

The sequence was collected from a person aged 18-65 years who received the Ad26.COV2.S COVID-19 vaccine or a placebo. The rearrangement uses TRBV6-6 and TRBJ2-6; no reliable D call. The sequenced sample was peripheral blood, obtained in a trial of Ad26.COV2.S vaccine versus placebo. The CDR3 protein is CASPEERGVGANVLTF. The CDR3 nucleotides are TGTGCCAGTCCTGAGGAGCGAGGAGTAGGGGCCAACGTCCTGACTTTC.